This TCR beta chain originates from a study of T cells in Graves' hyperthyroidism and ophthalmopathy. Overall study findings and caveats: From stable hyperthyroidism, ophthalmopathy was separated by a 13 V-J model. Ophthalmopathy, as predicted by the model, came a median around 6 months after the prediction.

Amplification of TCR beta CDR3 regions was performed using RNA transcripts as template. TCR CDR3 underwent first-round RT-PCR with the HTBI primer set. TCRdb ran MiXCR on the multiplex PCR reads and lists one entry per CDR3 protein. The sample has about 700,000 distinct CDR3 sequences, roughly 46% seen once; the top ten hold less than 8.5%. The CDR3 spans 20 residues. Trimming took off 3 bases at V and 4 bases at J, with 30 bases between the two ends. Germline V lookup: CDR1 ENHRY, CDR2 SYGVKD. Concerning this clonotype: The target antigen is unknown.

The sequence was collected from an adult man with Graves' disease, either hyperthyroidism or ophthalmopathy (not recorded which). The sequencing sample was made of peripheral blood or thyroid tissue (not recorded which). The J gene is TRBJ1-2, the V gene TRBV10-3; perhaps TRBD1 as D (5 bases). CDR3: CAISEPTSGYRTRGGYGYTF. The DNA for the CDR3 is TGTGCCATCAGTGAACCGACGTCGGGATACAGGACTCGAGGAGGCTATGGCTACACCTTC.